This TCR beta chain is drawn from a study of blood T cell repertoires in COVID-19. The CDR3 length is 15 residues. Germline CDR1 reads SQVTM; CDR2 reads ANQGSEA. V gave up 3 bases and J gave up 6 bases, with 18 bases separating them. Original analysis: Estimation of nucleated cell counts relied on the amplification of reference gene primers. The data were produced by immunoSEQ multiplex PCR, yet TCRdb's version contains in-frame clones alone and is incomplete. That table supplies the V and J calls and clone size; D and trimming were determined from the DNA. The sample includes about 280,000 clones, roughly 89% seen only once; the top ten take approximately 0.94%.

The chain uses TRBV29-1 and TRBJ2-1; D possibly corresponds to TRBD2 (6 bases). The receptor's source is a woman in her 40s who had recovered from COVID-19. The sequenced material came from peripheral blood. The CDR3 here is CSVDGGAPDPNEQFF. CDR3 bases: TGCAGCGTTGACGGCGGGGCCCCTGACCCCAATGAGCAGTTCTTC.